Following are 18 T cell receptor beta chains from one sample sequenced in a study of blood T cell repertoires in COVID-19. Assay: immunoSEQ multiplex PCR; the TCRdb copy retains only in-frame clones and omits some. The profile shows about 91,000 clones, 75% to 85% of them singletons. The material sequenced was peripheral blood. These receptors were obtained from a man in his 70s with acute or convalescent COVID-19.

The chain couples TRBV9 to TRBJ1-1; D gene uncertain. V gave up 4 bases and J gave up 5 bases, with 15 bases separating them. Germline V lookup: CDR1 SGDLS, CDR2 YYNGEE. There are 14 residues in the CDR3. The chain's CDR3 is CASSLRVAGTEAFF. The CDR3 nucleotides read TGTGCCAGCAGCTTACGGGTGGCTGGAACTGAAGCTTTCTTT.

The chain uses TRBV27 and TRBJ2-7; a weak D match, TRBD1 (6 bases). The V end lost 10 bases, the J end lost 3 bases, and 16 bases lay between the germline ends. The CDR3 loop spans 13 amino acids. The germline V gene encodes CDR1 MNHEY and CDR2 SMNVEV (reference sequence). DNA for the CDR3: TGTGCCACCGGTCCGGGCAGGGGCTACGAGCAGTACTTC. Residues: CATGPGRGYEQYF.

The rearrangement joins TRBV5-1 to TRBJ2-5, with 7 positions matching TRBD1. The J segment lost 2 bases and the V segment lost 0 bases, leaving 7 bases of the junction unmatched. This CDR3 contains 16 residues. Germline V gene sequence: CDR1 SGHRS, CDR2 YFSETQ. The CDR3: CASSLGQGVIQETQYF. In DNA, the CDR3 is TGCGCCAGCAGCTTGGGACAGGGAGTTATTCAAGAGACCCAGTACTTC.

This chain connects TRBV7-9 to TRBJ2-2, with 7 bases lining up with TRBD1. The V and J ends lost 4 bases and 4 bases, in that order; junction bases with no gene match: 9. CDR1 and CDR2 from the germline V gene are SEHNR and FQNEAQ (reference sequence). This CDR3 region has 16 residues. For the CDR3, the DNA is TGTGCCAGCAGCTCCGACAGGGTCGGTCGCACCGGGGAGCTGTTTTTT. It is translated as CASSSDRVGRTGELFF. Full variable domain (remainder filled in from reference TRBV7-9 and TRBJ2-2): DTGVSQNPRHKITKRGQNVTFRCDPISEHNRLYWYRQTLGQGPEFLTYFQNEAQLEKSRLLSDRFSAERPKGSFSTLEIQRTEQGDSAMYLCASSSDRVGRTGELFFGEGSRLTVL.

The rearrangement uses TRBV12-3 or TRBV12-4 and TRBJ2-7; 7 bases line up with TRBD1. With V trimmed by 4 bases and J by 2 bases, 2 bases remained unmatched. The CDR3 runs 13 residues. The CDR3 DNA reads TGTGCCAGCAGTTATGGGACAGCCTACGAGCAGTACTTC. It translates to CASSYGTAYEQYF.

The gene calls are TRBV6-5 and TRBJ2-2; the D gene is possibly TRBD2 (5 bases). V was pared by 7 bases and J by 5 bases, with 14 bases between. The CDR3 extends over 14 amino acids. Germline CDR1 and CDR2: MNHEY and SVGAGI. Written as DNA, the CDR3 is TGTGCCAGCACTAAGGGAGTGAGGACCGGGGAGCTGTTTTTT. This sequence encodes CASTKGVRTGELFF.

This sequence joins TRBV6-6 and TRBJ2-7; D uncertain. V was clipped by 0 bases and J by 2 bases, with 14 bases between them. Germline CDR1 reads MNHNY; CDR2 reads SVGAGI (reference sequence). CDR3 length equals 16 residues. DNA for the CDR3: TGTGCCAGCAGTTACTCGCGGAATAGCTACGCCTACGAGCAGTACTTC. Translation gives CASSYSRNSYAYEQYF.

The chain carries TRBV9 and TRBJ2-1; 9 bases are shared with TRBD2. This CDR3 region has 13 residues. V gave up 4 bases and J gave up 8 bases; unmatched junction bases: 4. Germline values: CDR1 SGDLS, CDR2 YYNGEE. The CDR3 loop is CASSLGTSHEQFF. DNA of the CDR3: TGTGCCAGCAGCCTAGGGACTAGCCATGAGCAGTTCTTC.

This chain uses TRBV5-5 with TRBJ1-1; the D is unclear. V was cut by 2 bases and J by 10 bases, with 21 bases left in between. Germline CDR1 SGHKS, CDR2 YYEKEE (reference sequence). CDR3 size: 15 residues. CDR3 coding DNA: TGTGCCAGCAGCTTTCTATCAGGAACTCCGGAGGGAGCTTTCTTT. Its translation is CASSFLSGTPEGAFF.

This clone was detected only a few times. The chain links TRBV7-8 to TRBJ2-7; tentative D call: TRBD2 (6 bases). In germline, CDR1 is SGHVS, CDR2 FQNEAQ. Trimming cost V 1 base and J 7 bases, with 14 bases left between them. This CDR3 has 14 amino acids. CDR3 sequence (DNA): TGTGCCAGCAGCTTAGGTGGGCTGACTAGTGAGCAGTACTTC. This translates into CASSLGGLTSEQYF.

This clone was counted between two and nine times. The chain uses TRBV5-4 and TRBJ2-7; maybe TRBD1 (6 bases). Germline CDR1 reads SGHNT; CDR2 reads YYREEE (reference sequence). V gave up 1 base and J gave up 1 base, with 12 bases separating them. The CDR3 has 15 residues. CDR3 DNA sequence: TGTGCCAGCAGCTTGCTTACAGGGAAATCCTACGAGCAGTACTTC. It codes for CASSLLTGKSYEQYF.

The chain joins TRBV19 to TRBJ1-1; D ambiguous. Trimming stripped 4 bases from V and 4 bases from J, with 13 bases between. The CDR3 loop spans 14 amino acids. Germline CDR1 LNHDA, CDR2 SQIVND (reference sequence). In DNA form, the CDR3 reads TGTGCCAGTAGTACCACGTCTACCTTCACTGAAGCTTTCTTT. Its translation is CASSTTSTFTEAFF.

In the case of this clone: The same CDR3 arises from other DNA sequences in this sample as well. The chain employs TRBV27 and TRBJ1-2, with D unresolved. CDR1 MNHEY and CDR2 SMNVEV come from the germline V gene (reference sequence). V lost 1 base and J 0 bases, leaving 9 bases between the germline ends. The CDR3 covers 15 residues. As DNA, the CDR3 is TGTGCCAGCAGTTTATATGGCGGAGCTAACTATGGCTACACCTTC. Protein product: CASSLYGGANYGYTF.

The CDR3: CATSDPGWAYEQYF. The CDR3 region has the DNA TGTGCCACCAGTGACCCAGGGTGGGCCTACGAGCAGTACTTC. The V gene is TRBV24-1, the J gene TRBJ2-7; possible D gene TRBD1, 5 bases. From germline, CDR1 is KGHDR and CDR2 SFDVKD. V lost 4 bases to trimming and J lost 2 bases, with 11 bases between them. The CDR3 has 14 residues.

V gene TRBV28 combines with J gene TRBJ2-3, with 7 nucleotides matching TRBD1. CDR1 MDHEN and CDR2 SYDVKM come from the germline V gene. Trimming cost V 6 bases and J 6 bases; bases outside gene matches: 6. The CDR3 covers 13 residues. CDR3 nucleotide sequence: TGTGCCAGCAGGCGACAGGGATCCGATACGCAGTATTTT. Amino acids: CASRRQGSDTQYF.

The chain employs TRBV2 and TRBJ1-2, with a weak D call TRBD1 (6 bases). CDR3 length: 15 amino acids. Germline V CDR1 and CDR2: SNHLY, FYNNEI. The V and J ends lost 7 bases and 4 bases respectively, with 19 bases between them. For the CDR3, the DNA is TGTGCCAGCAATGGGGGCCAGGGCCAAGGCTATGGCTACACCTTC. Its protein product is CASNGGQGQGYGYTF.

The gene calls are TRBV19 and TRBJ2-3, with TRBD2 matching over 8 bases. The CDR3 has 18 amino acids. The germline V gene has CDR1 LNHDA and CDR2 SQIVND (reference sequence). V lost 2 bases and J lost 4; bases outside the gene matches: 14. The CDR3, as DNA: TGTGCCAGTAGTATAAAGAGAGGAAGCGGGAGTGGGTCAGATACGCAGTATTTT. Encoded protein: CASSIKRGSGSGSDTQYF. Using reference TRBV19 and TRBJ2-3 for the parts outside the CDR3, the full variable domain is DGGITQSPKYLFRKEGQNVTLSCEQNLNHDAMYWYRQDPGQGLRLIYYSQIVNDFQKGDIAEGYSVSREKKESFPLTVTSAQKNPTAFYLCASSIKRGSGSGSDTQYFGPGTRLTVL.

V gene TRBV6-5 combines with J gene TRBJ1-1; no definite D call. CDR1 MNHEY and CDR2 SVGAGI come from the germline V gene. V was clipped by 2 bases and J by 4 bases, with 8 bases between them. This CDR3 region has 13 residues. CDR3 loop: CASSYGESTEAFF. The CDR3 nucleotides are TGTGCCAGCAGTTACGGAGAATCCACTGAAGCTTTCTTT.